In this sample, the clone carrying this T cell receptor (beta chain) turned up once. Its antigen is not known. The sample comes from a study of cytomegalovirus exposure and HLA in healthy donors. Regarding the study as a whole: In a later analysis, a genetic analysis reported fewer productive-TCR N-insertions in an Asian-associated ancestry cluster than the cohort average. Most of the CMV-associated TCR beta chains (in a later analysis) appeared to be HLA-restricted.

The study ran its PCR with 60 Vbeta and 13 Jbeta primers. Profiling relied on immunoSEQ multiplex PCR, and the TCRdb table lists in-frame clones only, not all of them. The repertoire holds roughly 150,000 clones, 65% to 90% seen once, with about 7.1% in the top ten. The V segment lost 3 bases and the J segment 1 base; nucleotides outside the gene matches: 5. The germline V gene has CDR1 SGHRS and CDR2 YFSETQ. The CDR3 has 15 residues. The sequenced sample was PBMCs. The rearrangement joins TRBV5-1 to TRBJ1-1; 8 nucleotides line up with TRBD1. The receptor's source is a woman aged 45-65 years in good health and CMV-seropositive. The CDR3 bases are TGCGCCAGCAGCTCCGGACAGGGAAAGAACACTGAAGCTTTCTTT. Its translation: CASSSGQGKNTEAFF.